A single sample is the source of the 14 T cell receptor beta chains below, sequenced in a study of somatic mutations in cytotoxic T cells in rheumatoid arthritis. Clones were read by immunoSEQ multiplex PCR, and TCRdb kept only the in-frame ones, dropping some. The data hold 25,000 to 30,000 clones, with about 87% observed a single time. Source material: CD8+ T cells sorted from blood. The receptors originated from an adult with rheumatoid arthritis.

The chain couples TRBV5-1 to TRBJ2-1; tentative D call: TRBD2 (5 bases). V lost 7 bases, J lost 3 bases, and 17 bases lay in between. Germline V CDR1 and CDR2: SGHRS, YFSETQ. This CDR3 comprises 15 residues. The CDR3 is CASDVTGSVYNEQFF. Written as DNA, the CDR3 is TGCGCCAGCGACGTGACGGGATCGGTCTACAATGAGCAGTTCTTC.

The chain uses TRBV6-5 and TRBJ1-3; D is unclear. Germline CDR1 and CDR2: MNHEY and SVGAGI. V lost 5 bases and J lost 4, with 9 bases in between. The CDR3 consists of 13 residues. The DNA for the CDR3 is TGTGCCAGCAGTCCTATATTCGGAAACACCATATATTTT. Protein product: CASSPIFGNTIYF.

This clone came up once. The J gene is TRBJ2-7, the V gene TRBV19; D is undetermined. CDR3 length: 14 amino acids. The V end was cut by 3 bases, the J end by 0 bases, with 9 bases between. Germline assignment: CDR1 LNHDA and CDR2 SQIVND (reference sequence). The CDR3 DNA sequence: TGTGCCAGTAGTATGCAGAGCAGCTCCTACGAGCAGTACTTC. It yields the protein CASSMQSSSYEQYF.

This rearrangement joins TRBV6-1 to TRBJ2-3; D unclear. Germline CDR1 MNHNS, CDR2 SASEGT. V was cut by 4 bases and J by 5 bases, with 16 bases left in between. The CDR3 runs 15 residues. CDR3 nucleotides: TGTGCCAGCAGTGGGATTGGAAATGATGGAGATACGCAGTATTTT. Its protein is CASSGIGNDGDTQYF.

This chain connects TRBV4-2 to TRBJ2-1; D is perhaps TRBD2 (5 bases). V was clipped by 5 bases and J by 5 bases, with 10 bases between them. CDR3 length: 13 amino acids. Germline assignment: CDR1 LGHNA and CDR2 YNFKEQ. CDR3 in amino acids: CASSDGLHNEQFF. In DNA form, the CDR3 reads TGTGCCAGCAGCGACGGACTTCACAATGAGCAGTTCTTC.

The chain combines TRBV7-8 with TRBJ1-2; TRBD1 might be the D (5 bases). CDR1 and CDR2 from the germline V gene are SGHVS and FQNEAQ. The CDR3 runs 15 residues. The V end was cut by 3 bases, the J end by 8 bases, with 19 bases between. CDR3 loop: CASSFWMGREEGYTF. CDR3 nucleotide sequence: TGTGCCAGCAGCTTCTGGATGGGACGGGAGGAGGGCTACACCTTC.

This clone was found a few times. The chain is built from TRBV27 and TRBJ1-2; 7 bases are a match to TRBD1. Germline CDR1 MNHEY, CDR2 SMNVEV (reference sequence). Trimming at V came to 6 bases and at J to 3 bases, leaving 4 bases not matched to a gene. This CDR3 region has 13 residues. Written as DNA, the CDR3 is TGTGCCAGCAGCCTAGACAGGGACTATGGCTACACCTTC. Protein sequence: CASSLDRDYGYTF.

The V and J genes are TRBV28 and TRBJ2-2, with D tentatively TRBD1 or TRBD2 (5 bases each). V lost 6 bases and J 6 bases, leaving 11 bases between the germline ends. The CDR3 spans 13 residues. The germline V gene has CDR1 MDHEN and CDR2 SYDVKM. The CDR3 bases are TGTGCCAGCAGGGGTCTGGGGGCCGGGGAGCTGTTTTTT. As protein: CASRGLGAGELFF.

The rearrangement links TRBV30 to TRBJ2-1; 10 bases line up with TRBD2. The CDR3 loop spans 17 amino acids. Per germline, CDR1 GTSNPN and CDR2 SVGIG (reference sequence). The trim removed 1 base at V and 0 bases at J, leaving 6 bases unmatched. The CDR3 coding sequence is TGTGCCTGGAGTGGACTAGCGGGCCTGAGCTCCTACAATGAGCAGTTCTTC. Amino acid sequence: CAWSGLAGLSSYNEQFF.

This chain links TRBV7-2 with TRBJ1-6; perhaps TRBD1 as D (5 bases). This CDR3 has 17 residues. Germline assignment: CDR1 SGHTA and CDR2 FQGNSA. Trimming stripped 1 base from V and 9 bases from J, with 19 bases between. The CDR3 region is CASSLGPGPSRSSPLHF. CDR3 coding DNA: TGTGCCAGCAGCTTAGGGCCAGGGCCGTCCCGAAGTTCACCCCTCCACTTT.

The genes are TRBV20-1 and TRBJ1-1; D not resolved. Per the germline V gene, CDR1 is DFQATT and CDR2 is SNEGSKA (reference sequence). V was trimmed by 7 bases and J by 5 bases, leaving 11 bases between them. The CDR3 consists of 11 residues. CDR3 DNA sequence: TGCAGTGTGACATTGGGTACTGAAGCTTTCTTT. Protein product: CSVTLGTEAFF.

This clone was observed a single time. This rearrangement joins TRBV11-2 to TRBJ2-5, with no clear D. The DNA end lines up better with TRBJ2-7; the J call may be wrong. The CDR3 contains 11 residues. Germline CDR1 and CDR2: SGHAT and FQNNGV. CDR3 sequence: CASSMSGEQYF. The CDR3 bases are TGTGCCAGCAGCATGTCGGGCGAGCAGTACTTC.

The chain joins TRBV28 to TRBJ2-5; 8 bases match TRBD2. V lost 5 bases to trimming and J lost 4 bases; unmatched junction nucleotides: 12. CDR1 is MDHEN and CDR2 is SYDVKM in the germline V gene. The CDR3 has 16 amino acids. The CDR3 DNA follows: TGTGCCAGCAGTCCCCAAAGCGGGGGATACGGAGAGACCCAGTACTTC. Its translation is CASSPQSGGYGETQYF. The complete variable domain, with remaining parts taken from reference TRBV28 and TRBJ2-5, reads DVKVTQSSRYLVKRTGEKVFLECVQDMDHENMFWYRQDPGLGLRLIYFSYDVKMKEKGDIPEGYSVSREKKERFSLILESASTNQTSMYLCASSPQSGGYGETQYFGPGTRLLVL.

This clone occurred once. CDR3 coding DNA: TGTGCCAGCAGTTCTCACAGGGGCTGGCAGCCCCAGCATTTT. Protein: CASSSHRGWQPQHF. This sequence joins TRBV27 and TRBJ1-5; TRBD1 matches 7 bases. The germline gives CDR1 MNHEY, CDR2 SMNVEV (reference sequence). V gave up 4 bases and J gave up 7 bases; unmatched junction bases: 7. The CDR3 is 14 residues long.